Shown below are 10 T cell receptor beta chains from a single sample sequenced in a study of beta chain features in type 1 diabetes. The sequenced template was cDNA made from the entire isolated RNA. Produced via immunoSEQ multiplex PCR; TCRdb's table is partial and in-frame only. The table includes some 900,000 clones, around a sixth detected once. Sequencing was done on a sample of naive CD4+ T cells from blood. These receptors were collected from a woman under 30 in good health.

The gene calls are TRBV2 and TRBJ1-5, with a weak D call TRBD1 (5 bases). This CDR3 region has 15 residues. V was shortened by 7 bases and J by 0 bases, with 13 bases between the two germline ends. From germline, CDR1 is SNHLY and CDR2 FYNNEI. CDR3 nucleotide sequence: TGTGCCAGCAACAGGATACCATATAGCAATCAGCCCCAGCATTTT. This translates into CASNRIPYSNQPQHF.

The chain's CDR3 is CASSLTYLGNQPQHF. As DNA, the CDR3 is TGCGCCAGCAGCCTGACTTATCTTGGGAATCAGCCCCAGCATTTT. V is TRBV4-1 and J is TRBJ1-5; the D is unclear. Germline loops: CDR1 MGHRA, CDR2 YSYEKL. V shed 4 bases and J shed 4 bases, with 14 bases lying between them. The CDR3 length is 15 residues.

This clone occurred a few times. The rearrangement uses TRBV7-2 and TRBJ1-1, with a weak D call TRBD1 (6 bases). Trimming shortened V by 2 bases and J by 1 base, and 8 bases separated the two germline ends. Germline CDR1 reads SGHTA; CDR2 reads FQGNSA. The CDR3 spans 14 residues. The CDR3 DNA is TGTGCCAGCAGCTTATACAGGGCGAACACTGAAGCTTTCTTT. It codes for CASSLYRANTEAFF. The full variable domain, rest sourced from reference TRBV7-2 and TRBJ1-1, is GAGVSQSPSNKVTEKGKDVELRCDPISGHTALYWYRQSLGQGLEFLIYFQGNSAPDKSGLPSDRFSAERTGGSVSTLTIQRTQQEDSAVYLCASSLYRANTEAFFGQGTRLTVV.

V is TRBV7-2 and J is TRBJ2-6, with D unclear. The ends were cut back, 4 bases at V and 4 bases at J, with 2 bases in the middle. The CDR3 has 12 residues. The germline gives CDR1 SGHTA, CDR2 FQGNSA. CDR3 amino acids: CASSYGANVLTF. CDR3 sequence (DNA): TGTGCCAGCAGCTACGGGGCCAACGTCCTGACTTTC.

This clone was seen a few times. The chain is built from TRBV7-9 and TRBJ2-1; 16 nucleotides line up with TRBD2. CDR1 is SEHNR and CDR2 is FQNEAQ in the germline V gene (reference sequence). This CDR3 is 17 amino acids long. Trimming at V came to 5 bases and at J to 4 bases, leaving 5 bases not matched to a gene. The CDR3 DNA reads TGTGCCAGCAGCCCCGGGACTAGCGGGAGGGGGTACAATGAGCAGTTCTTC. Amino acid sequence: CASSPGTSGRGYNEQFF.

The sample holds a few counts of this clone. The chain links TRBV6-5 to TRBJ2-1; D is possibly TRBD1 or TRBD2 (5 bases each). The CDR3 runs 15 residues. V lost 3 bases, J lost 7 bases, and 16 bases lay in between. The germline CDR1 and CDR2 sequences are MNHEY and SVGAGI. CDR3 loop: CASSYQGPDFNEQFF. The CDR3 region has the DNA TGTGCCAGCAGTTATCAGGGACCTGACTTTAATGAGCAGTTCTTC.

V usage is TRBV18 and J usage is TRBJ2-3, with no clear D. The V end lost 3 bases, the J end lost 2 bases, and 9 bases lay between the germline ends. CDR1 is KGHSH, CDR2 LQKENI, per germline. The CDR3 sequence is 14 residues long. DNA of the CDR3: TGTGCCAGCTCACCGGCCTCCCTCACAGATACGCAGTATTTT. Its translation: CASSPASLTDTQYF.

There are a few counts of this clone. The chain is built from TRBV5-6 and TRBJ2-5; the match to TRBD1 covers 12 bases. The length of the CDR3 is 19 residues. Germline V CDR1 and CDR2: SGHDT, YYEEEE. With 3 bases clipped from V and 1 base from J, the junction kept 13 bases outside the gene matches. CDR3 in DNA: TGTGCCAGCAGCTGGGTTGGGACAGGGGGCCCGGGGCCCCAAGAGACCCAGTACTTC. Residues: CASSWVGTGGPGPQETQYF.

The genes are TRBV18 and TRBJ2-1; no reliable D call. Germline CDR1 is KGHSH and CDR2 is LQKENI. CDR3 length equals 15 residues. The V end was cut by 2 bases, the J end by 1 base, with 9 bases between. The CDR3 is CASSPMGFSYNEQFF. The CDR3 DNA sequence: TGTGCCAGCTCACCAATGGGGTTTTCCTACAATGAGCAGTTCTTC.

This clone has more than one count but fewer than ten. This sequence joins TRBV4-3 and TRBJ2-7; D assignment may be TRBD1 or TRBD2 (5 bases each). The V end was cut by 0 bases, the J end by 1 base, with 16 bases between. Germline V gene lookup returns CDR1 LGHNA and CDR2 YSLEER. The CDR3 has 17 residues. CDR3 amino acids: CASSQEANGAISYEQYF. CDR3 in DNA: TGCGCCAGCAGCCAAGAAGCAAACGGGGCTATATCCTACGAGCAGTACTTC.